The entry that follows covers one T cell receptor (beta chain) sequence. Produced via immunoSEQ multiplex PCR; TCRdb's table is partial and in-frame only. Of about 150,000 clones listed, 85% to 95% are singletons. The CDR3 extends over 15 amino acids. The V and J ends lost 4 bases and 2 bases, in that order; junction bases with no gene match: 7. Germline assignment: CDR1 SGHAT and CDR2 FQNNGV. The data were obtained in a study of control samples from healthy donors and cancer patients. Sequencing was done on a sample of blood. The chain couples TRBV11-2 to TRBJ2-7; 8 nucleotides agree with TRBD1. The TCR sequence derives from a man in his forties in good health. The CDR3 spells CASSSPLTGAYEQYF. For the CDR3, the DNA is TGTGCCAGCAGCTCCCCGTTGACAGGGGCCTACGAGCAGTACTTC.